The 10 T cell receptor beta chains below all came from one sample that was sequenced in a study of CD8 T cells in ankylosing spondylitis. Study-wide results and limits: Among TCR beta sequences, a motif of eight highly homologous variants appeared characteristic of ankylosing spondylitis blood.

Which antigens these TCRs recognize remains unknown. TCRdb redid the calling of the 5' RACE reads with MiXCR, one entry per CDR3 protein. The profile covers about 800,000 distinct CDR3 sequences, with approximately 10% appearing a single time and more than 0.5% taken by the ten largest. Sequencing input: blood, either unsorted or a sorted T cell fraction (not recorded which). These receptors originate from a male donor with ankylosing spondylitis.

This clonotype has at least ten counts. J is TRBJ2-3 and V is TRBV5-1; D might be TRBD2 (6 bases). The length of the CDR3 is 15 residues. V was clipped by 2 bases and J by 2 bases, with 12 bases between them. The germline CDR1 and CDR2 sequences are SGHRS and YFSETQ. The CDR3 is CASSFQGLLTDTQYF. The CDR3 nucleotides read TGCGCCAGCAGCTTCCAAGGACTACTCACAGATACGCAGTATTTT.

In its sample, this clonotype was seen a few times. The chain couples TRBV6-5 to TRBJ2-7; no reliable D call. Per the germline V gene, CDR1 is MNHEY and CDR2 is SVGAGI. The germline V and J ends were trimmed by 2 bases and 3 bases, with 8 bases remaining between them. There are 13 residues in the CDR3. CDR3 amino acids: CASSYGVGYEQYF. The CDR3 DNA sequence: TGTGCCAGCAGTTACGGGGTAGGCTACGAGCAGTACTTC.

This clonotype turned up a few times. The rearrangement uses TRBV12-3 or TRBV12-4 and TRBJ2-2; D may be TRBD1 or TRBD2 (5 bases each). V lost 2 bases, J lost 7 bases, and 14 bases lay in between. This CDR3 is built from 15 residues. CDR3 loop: CASSLSGGRIGELFF. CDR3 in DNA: TGTGCCAGCAGTTTATCTGGGGGAAGGATCGGGGAGCTGTTTTTT.

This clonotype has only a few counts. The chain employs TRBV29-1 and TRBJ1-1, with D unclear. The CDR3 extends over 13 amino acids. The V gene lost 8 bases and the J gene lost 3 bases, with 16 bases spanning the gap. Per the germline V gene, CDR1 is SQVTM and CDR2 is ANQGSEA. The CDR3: CSSHEGRHTEAFF. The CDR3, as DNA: TGCAGCTCTCACGAGGGTAGGCACACTGAAGCTTTCTTT.

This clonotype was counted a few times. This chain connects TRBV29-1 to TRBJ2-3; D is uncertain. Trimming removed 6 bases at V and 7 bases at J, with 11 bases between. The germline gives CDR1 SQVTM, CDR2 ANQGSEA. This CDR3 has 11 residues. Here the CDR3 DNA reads TGCAGCGTGTCCATTGTAAATACGCAGTATTTT. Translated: CSVSIVNTQYF.

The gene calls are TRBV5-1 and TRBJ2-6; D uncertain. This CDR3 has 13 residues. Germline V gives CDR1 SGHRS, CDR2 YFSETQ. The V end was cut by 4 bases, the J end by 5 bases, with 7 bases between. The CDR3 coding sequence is TGCGCCAGCAGCCGTGGTAGGGCCAACGTCCTGACTTTC. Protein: CASSRGRANVLTF.

The CDR3 reads CASSFSGESLHF. CDR3 bases: TGTGCCAGCAGCTTCTCCGGGGAATCCCTCCACTTT. This sequence joins TRBV7-9 and TRBJ1-6; D is ambiguous. The CDR3 loop spans 12 amino acids. Germline V gene lookup returns CDR1 SEHNR and CDR2 FQNEAQ (reference sequence). V gave up 3 bases and J gave up 14 bases, with 11 bases separating them. Looking up the rest from reference TRBV7-9 and TRBJ1-6 gives the full variable domain: DTGVSQNPRHKITKRGQNVTFRCDPISEHNRLYWYRQTLGQGPEFLTYFQNEAQLEKSRLLSDRFSAERPKGSFSTLEIQRTEQGDSAMYLCASSFSGESLHFGNGTRLTVT.

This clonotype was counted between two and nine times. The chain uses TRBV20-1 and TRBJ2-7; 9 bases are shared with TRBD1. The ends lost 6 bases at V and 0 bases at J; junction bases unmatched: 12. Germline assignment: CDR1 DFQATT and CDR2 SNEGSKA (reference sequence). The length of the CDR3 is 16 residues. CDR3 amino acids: CSAAFPNRGHSYEQYF. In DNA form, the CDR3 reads TGCAGTGCCGCCTTTCCCAACAGGGGGCACTCCTACGAGCAGTACTTC.

CDR3 loop: CASSLGRGTPFYEQYF. CDR3 bases: TGTGCCAGCAGCTTAGGTCGCGGGACACCCTTCTACGAGCAGTACTTC. The chain uses TRBV7-2 and TRBJ2-7, with D perhaps TRBD1 or TRBD2 (6 bases each). Trimming shortened V by 1 base and J by 3 bases, and 16 bases separated the two germline ends. This CDR3 contains 16 residues. Germline values: CDR1 SGHTA, CDR2 FQGNSA. The full variable domain, its missing parts supplied by reference TRBV7-2 and TRBJ2-7, is GAGVSQSPSNKVTEKGKDVELRCDPISGHTALYWYRQSLGQGLEFLIYFQGNSAPDKSGLPSDRFSAERTGGSVSTLTIQRTQQEDSAVYLCASSLGRGTPFYEQYFGPGTRLTVT.

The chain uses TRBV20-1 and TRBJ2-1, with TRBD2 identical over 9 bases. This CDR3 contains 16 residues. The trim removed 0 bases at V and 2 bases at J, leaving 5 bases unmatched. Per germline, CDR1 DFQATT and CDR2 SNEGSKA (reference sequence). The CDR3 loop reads CSARDPSSGTYNEQFF. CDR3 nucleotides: TGCAGTGCTAGAGATCCTTCTAGCGGGACCTACAATGAGCAGTTCTTC.